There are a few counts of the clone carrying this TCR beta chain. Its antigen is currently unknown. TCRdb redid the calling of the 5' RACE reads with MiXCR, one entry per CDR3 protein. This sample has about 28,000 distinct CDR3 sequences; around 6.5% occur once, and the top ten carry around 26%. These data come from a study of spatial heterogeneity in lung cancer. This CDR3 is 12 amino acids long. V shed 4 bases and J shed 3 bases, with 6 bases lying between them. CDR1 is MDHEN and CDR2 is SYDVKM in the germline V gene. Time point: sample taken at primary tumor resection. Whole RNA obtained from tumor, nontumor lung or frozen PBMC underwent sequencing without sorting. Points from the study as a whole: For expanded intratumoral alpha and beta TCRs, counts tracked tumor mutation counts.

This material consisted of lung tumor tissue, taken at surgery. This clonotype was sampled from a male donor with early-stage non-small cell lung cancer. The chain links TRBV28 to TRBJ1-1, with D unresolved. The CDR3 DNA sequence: TGTGCCAGCAGTTCGGCGTACACTGAAGCTTTCTTT. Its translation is CASSSAYTEAFF.